The TCR beta chain under discussion was sequenced for a study of OX40 agonist ivuxolimab in advanced cancers. Across the whole study: Earlier treatment with anti-PD-1, anti-PD-L1 or anti-CTLA-4 was permitted, and approximately 38% had received some.

Worth noting for this clone: The antigen remains unidentified. A read error may account for a junction end that differs from germline. The sample contains more than one DNA sequence encoding this CDR3.

The repertoire was sequenced with immunoSEQ multiplex PCR; TCRdb's copy has only in-frame clones and lacks some. The table has about 81,000 clones, around 83% seen once. Germline V gene lookup returns CDR1 SEHNR and CDR2 FQNEAQ (reference sequence). There are 17 residues in the CDR3. Study-wide findings and caveats: Clonal expansion from baseline to week 6 occurred in both CD4+ and CD8+ T cells.

The origin of this receptor is an adult with an advanced solid tumor such as melanoma, head and neck, liver or kidney cancer. This chain links TRBV7-9 with TRBJ1-5, with D perhaps matching TRBD1 (6 bases). The input for sequencing was CD4+ or CD8+ T cells sorted from blood, taken in a trial of the OX40 agonist ivuxolimab. CDR3 bases: TGTGCCAGCAGCTCCCAAGGGGGACATAATAGCAATCAGCCTCAGCATTTT. Its protein product is CASSSQGGHNSNQPQHF.